The 32 T cell receptor beta chains reported below all come from one sample, sequenced in a study of cytomegalovirus exposure and HLA in healthy donors. PCR involved 60 Vbeta and 13 Jbeta primers. TCRdb's copy holds only in-frame clones and misses some; the assay was immunoSEQ multiplex PCR. The sample includes 150,000 or so clones, 60% to 80% seen only once; the top ten take about 4.3%. Sequenced sample: PBMCs. Receptors originate from a man younger than 35 in good health and CMV-seropositive.

CDR3 sequence (DNA): TGTGCCAGCGCTGACAGGGGAAATGAAAAACTGTTTTTT. It is translated as CASADRGNEKLFF. V usage is TRBV6-6 and J usage is TRBJ1-4, with 8 bases aligning to TRBD1. Unmatched junction bases numbered 4, after V lost 8 bases and J lost 5 bases. CDR3 length equals 13 residues. CDR1 is MNHNY, CDR2 SVGAGI, per germline (reference sequence).

The V and J genes are TRBV6-5 and TRBJ2-1; no firm D call. The CDR3 consists of 13 residues. Trimming took 2 bases from V and 9 from J, leaving 11 bases between them. CDR1 MNHEY and CDR2 SVGAGI come from the germline V gene. CDR3 bases: TGTGCCAGCAGTTACGCAGGCGAACTTGAGCAGTTCTTC. Residues: CASSYAGELEQFF.

The rearrangement uses TRBV27 and TRBJ1-1, with D unclear. CDR1 and CDR2 (germline): MNHEY, SMNVEV (reference sequence). The CDR3 contains 13 residues. V gave up 5 bases and J gave up 4 bases, with 11 bases separating them. For the CDR3, the DNA is TGTGCCAGCAGTATTCACTCGGGCACTGAAGCTTTCTTT. Its translation is CASSIHSGTEAFF.

The chain combines TRBV4-1 with TRBJ1-1; D uncertain. Germline values: CDR1 MGHRA, CDR2 YSYEKL. V lost 3 bases, J lost 1 base, and 12 bases lay in between. The CDR3 spans 15 residues. Here the CDR3 DNA reads TGCGCCAGCAGCCATAATTCTGAGCAGAACACTGAAGCTTTCTTT. It codes for CASSHNSEQNTEAFF.

This clone was detected a few times. This chain joins TRBV2 and TRBJ1-1; 7 nucleotides line up with TRBD1. The germline V gene encodes CDR1 SNHLY and CDR2 FYNNEI. With V trimmed by 1 base and J by 1 base, 9 bases remained unmatched. The CDR3 has 17 residues. CDR3 loop: CASSEEGQEARNTEAFF. Here the CDR3 DNA reads TGTGCCAGCAGTGAAGAAGGACAGGAGGCCCGGAACACTGAAGCTTTCTTT.

The chain joins TRBV6-6 to TRBJ2-3; 9 bases line up with TRBD1. Germline V gene sequence: CDR1 MNHNY, CDR2 SVGAGI (reference sequence). The CDR3 spans 16 residues. V shed 2 bases, J shed 2 bases, and the junction held 5 bases outside the gene matches. The CDR3 reads CASSYKGQGYTDTQYF. The CDR3 DNA sequence: TGTGCCAGCAGTTACAAGGGACAGGGATACACAGATACGCAGTATTTT.

The chain carries TRBV2 and TRBJ1-1; D gene uncertain. The germline V gene encodes CDR1 SNHLY and CDR2 FYNNEI. The length of the CDR3 is 12 residues. The V gene lost 7 bases and the J gene lost 6 bases, with 12 bases spanning the gap. CDR3 protein: CASKRKDPEAFF. CDR3 nucleotide sequence: TGTGCCAGCAAGCGGAAGGACCCTGAAGCTTTCTTT.

The rearrangement links TRBV7-3 to TRBJ1-6; TRBD1 matches 7 bases. Trimming cost V 6 bases and J 4 bases; bases outside gene matches: 6. Looked up from germline, CDR1 is SGHTA and CDR2 is FQGTGA. CDR3 size: 15 residues. The chain's CDR3 is CASSLSGQYNSPLHF. CDR3 bases: TGTGCCAGCAGTCTTTCGGGACAGTATAATTCACCCCTCCACTTT. The complete variable domain, with remaining parts taken from reference TRBV7-3 and TRBJ1-6, reads GAGVSQTPSNKVTEKGKYVELRCDPISGHTALYWYRQSLGQGPEFLIYFQGTGAADDSGLPNDRFFAVRPEGSVSTLKIQRTERGDSAVYLCASSLSGQYNSPLHFGNGTRLTVT.

About this clone itself: The sample holds other DNA sequences that translate to the same CDR3. The V call is TRBV19, the J call TRBJ1-1, with TRBD1 matching 9 bases. This CDR3 spans 17 amino acids. From germline, CDR1 is LNHDA and CDR2 SQIVND (reference sequence). The junction had 14 bases not matched to a gene; V was cut back by 9 bases and J by 0 bases. DNA for the CDR3: TGTGCCAGCAGTTTCGGGACAGGGAAAATCATGAACACTGAAGCTTTCTTT. It codes for CASSFGTGKIMNTEAFF.

The chain uses TRBV19 and TRBJ1-1; 7 bases align to TRBD1. Germline V lookup: CDR1 LNHDA, CDR2 SQIVND (reference sequence). V gave up 7 bases and J gave up 1 base; unmatched junction bases: 3. The length of the CDR3 is 13 residues. CDR3 sequence reads: CASKQGWNTEAFF. The CDR3, as DNA: TGTGCCAGTAAACAGGGGTGGAACACTGAAGCTTTCTTT.

In this sample, this clone turned up a few times. This chain joins TRBV19 and TRBJ1-1, with D maybe TRBD1 (6 bases). Germline CDR1 LNHDA, CDR2 SQIVND (reference sequence). Trimming pared 3 bases from V and 0 bases from J, leaving 8 bases between. This CDR3 contains 14 residues. CDR3 sequence: CASSIQGLNTEAFF. The CDR3 DNA is TGTGCCAGTAGTATTCAGGGGTTGAACACTGAAGCTTTCTTT.

The chain uses TRBV15 and TRBJ1-1, with D possibly TRBD1 on 5 matching bases. The germline V gene encodes CDR1 LNHNV and CDR2 YYDKDF (reference sequence). CDR3 length: 14 residues. Trimming removed 3 bases from V and 3 bases from J, with 11 bases in between. The CDR3 nucleotides are TGTGCCACCAGCAGCTGGGGGAGGGACACTGAAGCTTTCTTT. Translated: CATSSWGRDTEAFF.

V gene TRBV6-6 combines with J gene TRBJ1-6; D is possibly TRBD1 (6 bases). The CDR3 length is 16 residues. Deletions cut 5 bases from V and 6 bases from J, with 17 bases between. In germline, CDR1 is MNHNY, CDR2 SVGAGI (reference sequence). The DNA of the CDR3 is TGTGCCAGCAGTCAACCGCAGGGACAACTTAATTCACCCCTCCACTTT. Residues: CASSQPQGQLNSPLHF.

As for this clone: This sample also contains other DNA sequences that code for the same CDR3. The V and J genes are TRBV14 and TRBJ1-1, with D unresolved. CDR3 length: 13 amino acids. Germline values: CDR1 SGHDN, CDR2 FVKESK. V was clipped by 1 base and J by 1 base, with 4 bases between them. The CDR3 reads CASSQVRNTEAFF. CDR3 DNA: TGTGCCAGCAGCCAAGTTAGGAACACTGAAGCTTTCTTT.

The rearrangement joins TRBV27 to TRBJ1-2, with 8 bases aligning to TRBD1. The germline V gene encodes CDR1 MNHEY and CDR2 SMNVEV (reference sequence). This CDR3 region has 15 residues. Losses at the gene ends were 2 bases for V and 0 bases for J; bases not matched to a gene: 2. The CDR3 reads CASSLGQGANYGYTF. The CDR3 region has the DNA TGTGCCAGCAGTTTAGGACAGGGCGCTAACTATGGCTACACCTTC.

V and J are TRBV19 and TRBJ2-2, with TRBD2 identical over 7 bases. The CDR3 extends over 14 amino acids. CDR1 LNHDA and CDR2 SQIVND come from the germline V gene (reference sequence). The V and J ends lost 7 bases and 7 bases, in that order; junction bases with no gene match: 9. The CDR3 bases are TGTGCCAGTATGGGGGGGAGGGCCTTCGGGGAGCTGTTTTTT. It translates to CASMGGRAFGELFF.

CDR3 sequence (DNA): TGTGCCTGGAGTGTAGGACAGGGCAATTTTGAAGCTTTCTTT. Translated, it gives CAWSVGQGNFEAFF. This chain uses TRBV30 with TRBJ1-1; TRBD1 matches at 8 bases. The CDR3 extends over 14 amino acids. The ends lost 0 bases at V and 7 bases at J; junction bases unmatched: 7. Germline lookup yields CDR1 GTSNPN and CDR2 SVGIG (reference sequence).

This chain uses TRBV10-3 with TRBJ1-6, with 8 bases aligning to TRBD1. The CDR3 runs to 15 residues. The germline V gene encodes CDR1 ENHRY and CDR2 SYGVKD. J gave up 0 bases and V 10 bases, and 5 bases lay outside the gene matches. CDR3 sequence (DNA): TGTGCCACCGGGGACAGGAGCTCCTATAATTCACCCCTCCACTTT. Its protein product is CATGDRSSYNSPLHF.

This rearrangement joins TRBV5-4 to TRBJ1-6, with no clear D. Germline lookup yields CDR1 SGHNT and CDR2 YYREEE (reference sequence). With 4 bases removed from V and 6 bases from J, the gap between germline ends came to 26 bases. This CDR3 region has 19 residues. CDR3 loop: CASSPSPVKVLEGNSPLHF. In DNA, the CDR3 is TGTGCCAGCAGCCCATCCCCCGTGAAGGTATTAGAGGGTAATTCACCCCTCCACTTT.

The genes are TRBV11-2 and TRBJ2-7; no clear D. Trimming left V 1 base short and J 6 bases short, with 10 bases between. Per germline, CDR1 SGHAT and CDR2 FQNNGV. The CDR3 runs 13 residues. CDR3 amino acids: CASSLGVLSEQYV. CDR3 sequence (DNA): TGTGCCAGCAGCTTAGGAGTGCTAAGCGAGCAGTACGTC.

The genes are TRBV29-1 and TRBJ1-1; 8 positions match TRBD1. J lost 5 bases, V lost 5 bases, and 7 bases had no gene match. The CDR3 sequence is 13 residues long. Per germline, CDR1 SQVTM and CDR2 ANQGSEA. This CDR3 is CSVLNRGGTEAFF. As DNA, the CDR3 is TGCAGCGTTCTCAACAGGGGGGGGACTGAAGCTTTCTTT.

V is TRBV5-4 and J is TRBJ2-7; TRBD2 might be the D (7 bases). The CDR3 consists of 12 residues. Trimming took 7 bases from V and 3 from J, leaving 11 bases between them. CDR1 is SGHNT and CDR2 is YYREEE in the germline V gene (reference sequence). CDR3 sequence reads: CASPGGGYEQYV. The CDR3 nucleotides read TGTGCCAGCCCGGGGGGCGGCTACGAGCAGTACGTC.

This chain joins TRBV6-1 and TRBJ1-2; D is undetermined. The CDR3 totals 13 residues. V shed 2 bases and J shed 4 bases, with 8 bases lying between them. Germline CDR1 reads MNHNS; CDR2 reads SASEGT. The CDR3 bases are TGTGCCAGCAGTGAACCCCGCGGCTATGGCTACACCTTC. Protein sequence: CASSEPRGYGYTF.

The chain employs TRBV30 and TRBJ1-1; D is uncertain. CDR3 length: 13 residues. V lost 1 base, J lost 0 bases, and 6 bases lay in between. Germline values: CDR1 GTSNPN, CDR2 SVGIG (reference sequence). The CDR3 protein is CAWSGLMNTEAFF. CDR3 DNA sequence: TGTGCCTGGAGTGGACTCATGAACACTGAAGCTTTCTTT.

The gene calls are TRBV5-1 and TRBJ1-1; D gene unclear. Trimming removed 0 bases at V and 4 bases at J, with 13 bases between. CDR3 size: 15 residues. From germline, CDR1 is SGHRS and CDR2 YFSETQ. The CDR3 loop is CASSLAATRGTEAFF. In nucleotides, the CDR3 is TGCGCCAGCAGCTTGGCGGCCACCCGGGGCACTGAAGCTTTCTTT.

This clone was counted only a few times. The rearrangement uses TRBV5-1 and TRBJ1-5, with TRBD1 matching 7 bases. V lost 0 bases, J lost 6 bases, and 0 bases stayed unmatched. The CDR3 contains 13 residues. Germline CDR1 and CDR2: SGHRS and YFSETQ. The CDR3 DNA sequence: TGCGCCAGCAGCTTGGAGGGGGCTCAGCCCCAGCATTTT. Translated: CASSLEGAQPQHF.

This clone was observed a few times. The chain recombines TRBV28 with TRBJ1-3, with TRBD1 as a possible D gene (6 bases). The CDR3 is 15 amino acids. Trimming stripped 5 bases from V and 5 bases from J, with 16 bases between. Germline lookup yields CDR1 MDHEN and CDR2 SYDVKM. The CDR3 DNA reads TGTGCCAGCAGTACCCGATGGGGGGGCCGAAACACCATATATTTT. As protein: CASSTRWGGRNTIYF.

This chain uses TRBV2 with TRBJ1-1; TRBD1 matches 8 bases. The CDR3 has 14 amino acids. V gave up 6 bases and J gave up 5 bases; unmatched junction bases: 8. Per the germline V gene, CDR1 is SNHLY and CDR2 is FYNNEI. The CDR3 reads CASRDDRGRTEAFF. DNA for the CDR3: TGTGCCAGCAGAGATGACAGGGGTAGGACTGAAGCTTTCTTT. Combining the CDR3 with reference TRBV2 and TRBJ1-1 gives the whole variable domain EPEVTQTPSHQVTQMGQEVILRCVPISNHLYFYWYRQILGQKVEFLVSFYNNEISEKSEIFDDQFSVERPDGSNFTLKIRSTKLEDSAMYFCASRDDRGRTEAFFGQGTRLTVV.

This chain uses TRBV4-2 with TRBJ2-3; 13 bases are a match to TRBD2. V shed 1 base and J 2 bases; nucleotides not matched to a gene: 6. Germline-derived CDR1 and CDR2 are LGHNA and YNFKEQ. The CDR3 sequence is 18 residues long. The CDR3 coding sequence is TGTGCCAGCAGCCAAGCCCCGACTAGCGGGGGGATCACAGATACGCAGTATTTT. Protein product: CASSQAPTSGGITDTQYF.

The table lists this clone with a few counts. The genes are TRBV11-2 and TRBJ2-1, with 9 bases that match TRBD2. CDR1 and CDR2 (germline): SGHAT, FQNNGV. V was pared by 1 base and J by 10 bases, with 5 bases of the junction left unmatched. CDR3 length: 14 amino acids. The CDR3 reads CASSLGTSATEQFF. CDR3 coding DNA: TGTGCCAGCAGCTTAGGGACTAGCGCAACGGAGCAGTTCTTC.

Only a few counts were recorded for this clone. The genes are TRBV6-5 and TRBJ1-2; TRBD1 matches 10 bases. The CDR3 is 13 amino acids. Germline V lookup: CDR1 MNHEY, CDR2 SVGAGI. J gave up 4 bases and V 7 bases, and 3 bases lay outside the gene matches. The DNA of the CDR3 is TGTGCCAGCACGCGGGACAGGGGCTATGGCTACACCTTC. It codes for CASTRDRGYGYTF.

The rearrangement uses TRBV19 and TRBJ1-2; D is perhaps TRBD1 (5 bases). V was trimmed by 3 bases and J by 0 bases, leaving 8 bases between them. This CDR3 region has 14 residues. Germline V gives CDR1 LNHDA, CDR2 SQIVND (reference sequence). The CDR3 sequence is CASSMGLSNYGYTF. In DNA, the CDR3 is TGTGCCAGTAGTATGGGGCTTTCTAACTATGGCTACACCTTC.